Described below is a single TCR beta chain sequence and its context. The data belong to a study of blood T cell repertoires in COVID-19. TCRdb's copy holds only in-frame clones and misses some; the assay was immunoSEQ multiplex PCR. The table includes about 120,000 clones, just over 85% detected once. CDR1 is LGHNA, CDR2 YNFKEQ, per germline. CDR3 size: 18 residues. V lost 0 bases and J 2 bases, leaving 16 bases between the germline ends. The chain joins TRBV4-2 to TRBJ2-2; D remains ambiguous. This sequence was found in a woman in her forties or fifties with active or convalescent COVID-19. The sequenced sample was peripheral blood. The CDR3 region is CASSQEYRLGLNTGELFF. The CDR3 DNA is TGTGCCAGCAGCCAAGAATACCGGTTGGGCTTAAACACCGGGGAGCTGTTTTTT.